A single sample gave rise to the 17 T cell receptor beta chains below, sequenced in a study of blood T cell repertoires in COVID-19. Profiled with immunoSEQ multiplex PCR; TCRdb holds only in-frame clones, not every one. In the table there are about 190,000 clones, around 85% of which are singletons. The sequenced sample consisted of peripheral blood. The receptor set was obtained from a woman between 50 and 59 years old with acute or convalescent COVID-19.

The chain combines TRBV12-3 or TRBV12-4 with TRBJ1-6, with D possibly being TRBD1 (5 bases). V gave up 2 bases and J gave up 7 bases, with 6 bases separating them. CDR3 length: 13 residues. The CDR3: CASSLKGNSPLHF. The DNA for the CDR3 is TGTGCCAGCAGTTTAAAGGGGAATTCACCCCTCCACTTT.

This chain joins TRBV11-2 and TRBJ2-3; 9 bases match TRBD1. The CDR3 spans 18 residues. Germline V CDR1 and CDR2: SGHAT, FQNNGV. V lost 1 base, J lost 2 bases, and 10 bases stayed unmatched. The CDR3 protein is CASSLVGLGTGSTDTQYF. The CDR3 DNA follows: TGTGCCAGCAGCTTAGTGGGGTTAGGGACAGGGTCCACAGATACGCAGTATTTT.

This clone was counted a few times. The rearrangement joins TRBV12-3 or TRBV12-4 to TRBJ2-7, with a possible D match to TRBD2 (5 bases). This CDR3 is built from 13 residues. Trimming removed 6 bases at V and 2 bases at J, with 11 bases between. CDR3 sequence: CASRPSGTYEQYF. In DNA, the CDR3 is TGTGCCAGCAGGCCCAGCGGTACCTACGAGCAGTACTTC.

This clone was seen more than once but under ten times. The chain employs TRBV19 and TRBJ2-3; 7 nucleotides align to TRBD1. With 5 bases clipped from V and 0 bases from J, the junction kept 5 bases outside the gene matches. Looked up from germline, CDR1 is LNHDA and CDR2 is SQIVND (reference sequence). The CDR3 contains 15 residues. CDR3 protein: CASSGTDSSTDTQYF. The CDR3 DNA reads as TGTGCCAGTAGTGGGACAGATTCTAGCACAGATACGCAGTATTTT.

This clone was recorded a few times. The genes are TRBV5-1 and TRBJ1-2; D remains ambiguous. The V end lost 4 bases, the J end lost 6 bases, and 16 bases lay between the germline ends. CDR3 length equals 14 residues. Germline CDR1 reads SGHRS; CDR2 reads YFSETQ. The CDR3 region has the DNA TGCGCCAGCAGCGGATTGGGAGGGCAAAATGGCTACACCTTC. Protein: CASSGLGGQNGYTF.

This chain links TRBV24-1 with TRBJ2-3; 8 bases match TRBD2. The CDR3 spans 15 residues. Germline assignment: CDR1 KGHDR and CDR2 SFDVKD. The V gene end was trimmed by 6 bases and the J gene end by 6 bases; junction bases not matched to a gene: 10. For the CDR3, the DNA is TGTGCCACCAGTTTAAGCGGGAGCTTATCCGATACGCAGTATTTT. It codes for CATSLSGSLSDTQYF.

This clone is a singleton in its sample. V is TRBV7-8 and J is TRBJ2-2; D is possibly TRBD1 (5 bases). Germline CDR1 reads SGHVS; CDR2 reads FQNEAQ. The CDR3 runs to 16 residues. Trimming stripped 5 bases from V and 0 bases from J, with 13 bases between. CDR3 sequence reads: CASSRTFWANTGELFF. The CDR3 DNA reads TGTGCCAGCAGCAGGACATTTTGGGCGAACACCGGGGAGCTGTTTTTT. The whole variable domain, filled in from reference TRBV7-8 and TRBJ2-2, reads GAGVSQSPRYKVAKRGQDVALRCDPISGHVSLFWYQQALGQGPEFLTYFQNEAQLDKSGLPSDRFFAERPEGSVSTLKIQRTQQEDSAVYLCASSRTFWANTGELFFGEGSRLTVL.

V and J are TRBV3-1 (or the pseudogene TRBV3-2) and TRBJ2-7; 8 bases are a match to TRBD1. This CDR3 has 14 residues. Germline CDR1 is LGHDT and CDR2 is YNNKEL (reference sequence). The V and J ends lost 6 bases and 0 bases, in that order; junction bases with no gene match: 4. CDR3 protein: CASRGQVRSYEQYF. The CDR3 bases are TGTGCCAGCAGGGGACAGGTACGCTCCTACGAGCAGTACTTC.

This rearrangement joins TRBV6-6 to TRBJ1-5; tentatively, D is TRBD1 (5 bases). Germline CDR1 is MNHNY and CDR2 is SVGAGI (reference sequence). There are 14 residues in the CDR3. Trimming left V 6 bases short and J 0 bases short, with 9 bases between. DNA of the CDR3: TGTGCCAGCAGACTTCAGGGTAGCAATCAGCCCCAGCATTTT. It codes for CASRLQGSNQPQHF.

The chain has TRBV5-8 and TRBJ1-1; D unresolved. In germline, CDR1 is SGHTS, CDR2 YDEGEE. V was trimmed by 7 bases and J by 1 base, leaving 17 bases between them. The CDR3 has 15 residues. The CDR3 DNA sequence: TGTGCCAGCCACCGCCTGGCCGGGTCGAACACTGAAGCTTTCTTT. Translation gives CASHRLAGSNTEAFF.

The chain links TRBV21-1 to TRBJ1-5; TRBD1, as called in the table, went unchecked against the DNA. TRBV21-1 is shown as a pseudogene. This CDR3 is built from 22 residues. The CDR3 nucleotides read TGTGCCAGCAGCAAAGAAGGACAAACCCTCTATTACAAGATTATTAGCAATCAGCCCCAGCATTTT. This encodes CASSKEGQTLYYKIISNQPQHF.

The chain couples TRBV28 to TRBJ1-5; 8 bases match TRBD1. Trimming cost V 6 bases and J 1 base; bases outside gene matches: 5. The CDR3 spans 15 residues. CDR1 MDHEN and CDR2 SYDVKM come from the germline V gene. CDR3 in DNA: TGTGCCAGCAGGATACAGGGGGTGAGCAATCAGCCCCAGCATTTT. Encoded protein: CASRIQGVSNQPQHF.

The V and J genes are TRBV28 and TRBJ1-5; 7 nucleotides align to TRBD1. V was clipped by 5 bases and J by 0 bases; unmatched bases: 10. This CDR3 spans 17 amino acids. Germline V lookup: CDR1 MDHEN, CDR2 SYDVKM. The CDR3 DNA reads TGTGCCAGCAGTACTAGGGACAGTCTCTATAGCAATCAGCCCCAGCATTTT. Its translation: CASSTRDSLYSNQPQHF. Looking up the rest from reference TRBV28 and TRBJ1-5 gives the full variable domain: DVKVTQSSRYLVKRTGEKVFLECVQDMDHENMFWYRQDPGLGLRLIYFSYDVKMKEKGDIPEGYSVSREKKERFSLILESASTNQTSMYLCASSTRDSLYSNQPQHFGDGTRLSIL.

This rearrangement joins TRBV2 to TRBJ1-2; maybe TRBD1 (6 bases). This CDR3 is 13 amino acids long. The germline V gene encodes CDR1 SNHLY and CDR2 FYNNEI. V lost 0 bases, J lost 8 bases, and 10 bases lay in between. CDR3 region: CASSEAGGLGYTF. CDR3 sequence (DNA): TGTGCCAGCAGTGAAGCTGGGGGCTTGGGCTACACCTTC.

The chain recombines TRBV30 with TRBJ2-1; D is unclear. V was cut by 0 bases and J by 6 bases, with 9 bases left in between. Germline CDR1 GTSNPN, CDR2 SVGIG (reference sequence). The CDR3 is made up of 13 amino acids. This CDR3 is CAWSVLRGNEQFF. The CDR3, as DNA: TGTGCCTGGAGTGTACTGAGAGGCAATGAGCAGTTCTTC.

The chain couples TRBV5-6 to TRBJ1-4, with a weak D call TRBD1 (5 bases). Deletions cut 0 bases from V and 2 bases from J, with 14 bases between. The germline CDR1 and CDR2 sequences are SGHDT and YYEEEE. This CDR3 has 17 amino acids. The CDR3 region has the DNA TGTGCCAGCAGCTTGGCCCCCCTTGGGGCCACTAATGAAAAACTGTTTTTT. Amino acids: CASSLAPLGATNEKLFF.

This chain uses TRBV7-2 with TRBJ1-3; TRBD1 might be the D (6 bases). CDR1 is SGHTA and CDR2 is FQGNSA in the germline V gene. The CDR3 is 15 residues long. With 1 base removed from V and 4 bases from J, the gap between germline ends came to 11 bases. The CDR3 DNA reads TGTGCCAGCAGCTTAGGGTCAGGGGTAGGAAACACCATATATTTT. Protein: CASSLGSGVGNTIYF.